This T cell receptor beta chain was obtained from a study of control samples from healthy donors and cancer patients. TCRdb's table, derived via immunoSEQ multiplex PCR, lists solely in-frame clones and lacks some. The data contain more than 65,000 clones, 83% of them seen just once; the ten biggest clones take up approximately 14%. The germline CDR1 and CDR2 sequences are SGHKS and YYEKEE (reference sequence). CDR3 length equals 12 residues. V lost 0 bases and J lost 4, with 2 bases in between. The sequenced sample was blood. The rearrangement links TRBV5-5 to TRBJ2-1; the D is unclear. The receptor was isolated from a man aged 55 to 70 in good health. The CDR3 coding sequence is TGTGCCAGCAGCTTGGAGTACAATGAGCAGTTCTTC. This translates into CASSLEYNEQFF.